The rows below give T cell receptor beta chains drawn from one sample of a study of T cell repertoires in cytomegalovirus infection. These receptors' antigens are unknown. Each CDR3 protein gets one entry after TCRdb re-called the reads with MiXCR. The sample records around 310,000 distinct CDR3 sequences, roughly 28% being singletons. The sequenced sample was cultured PBMCs, obtained from culture after CMV antigen stimulation. Receptors were obtained from a human donor in good health (CMV status not recorded). Some clones in this sample may be carry-over from other donors' samples. The CDR3 runs from the conserved cysteine through the conserved F or W. Each record gives: J gene, clone size, D gene, V gene, CDR3 DNA, CDR3 protein. D genes are given only for firm matches. For some rows the clone size is stated as once, few or many, or as a class when expanded; others skip it.

J: TRBJ2-3
size: NA
D: TRBD2
V: TRBV12-3/TRBV12-4
DNA: TGTGCCAGCACCAGAGGTGCGGGAGATCGCACAGATACGCAGTATTTT
CDR3: CASTRGAGDRTDTQYF

J: TRBJ1-5
size: NA
D: TRBD1
V: TRBV27
DNA: TGTGCCAGCAGTTTGACCTGGGACAGGGGACTTTATCAGCCCCAGCATTTT
CDR3: CASSLTWDRGLYQPQHF

J: TRBJ2-5
size: NA
D: NA
V: TRBV10-3
DNA: TGTGCCATCAGTGAGGGCAGTCAAGAGACCCAGTACTTC
CDR3: CAISEGSQETQYF

J: TRBJ1-3
size: NA
D: NA
V: TRBV14
DNA: TGTGCCAGCAGCCCGGTGAGGGGTCCCTCTGGAAACACCATATATTTT
CDR3: CASSPVRGPSGNTIYF

J: TRBJ1-6
size: few
D: NA
V: TRBV10-3
DNA: TGTGCCATCAGTGTGCAGGGACCGAATTCACCCCTCCACTTT
CDR3: CAISVQGPNSPLHF

J: TRBJ1-1
size: NA
D: NA
V: TRBV11-2
DNA: TGTGCCAGCAGCTTAGATCGCGCTGAAGCTTTCTTT
CDR3: CASSLDRAEAFF

J: TRBJ2-2
size: few
D: NA
V: TRBV6-6
DNA: TGTGCCAGCAGCCGTACTAGGGGAGGATCGAACACCGGGGAGCTGTTTTTT
CDR3: CASSRTRGGSNTGELFF

J: TRBJ1-1
size: few
D: TRBD1
V: TRBV28
DNA: TGTGCCAGCAGTTTATACGGGACAGGGTCCACTGAAGCTTTCTTT
CDR3: CASSLYGTGSTEAFF

J: TRBJ2-7
size: few
D: NA
V: TRBV6-1
DNA: TGTGCCAGCAGACAAAGAGGCAGTGGGGTTGACGAGCAGTACTTC
CDR3: CASRQRGSGVDEQYF

J: TRBJ2-5
size: once
D: TRBD2
V: TRBV28
DNA: TGTGCCAGCAGTCGACTAGCGGGAGGGCCGGTTGAGACCCAGTACTTC
CDR3: CASSRLAGGPVETQYF

J: TRBJ2-1
size: few
D: TRBD2
V: TRBV28
DNA: TGTGCCAGCAGTACCGTATTCACTAGCGGGCTTTACAATGAGCAGTTCTTC
CDR3: CASSTVFTSGLYNEQFF

J: TRBJ1-2
size: NA
D: TRBD1
V: TRBV20-1
DNA: TGCAGTGCCCCCCGGGACAGGAACCTAAACTATGGCTACACCTTC
CDR3: CSAPRDRNLNYGYTF

J: TRBJ2-1
size: NA
D: NA
V: TRBV6-6
DNA: TGTGCCAGCAGTTACTCGTCAGGGGTCGATGAGCAGTTCTTC
CDR3: CASSYSSGVDEQFF

J: TRBJ1-1
size: NA
D: NA
V: TRBV11-2
DNA: TGTGCCAGCAGCTTAGATCGGGGGGGAGGCGAAGCTTTCTTT
CDR3: CASSLDRGGGEAFF

J: TRBJ2-7
size: few
D: TRBD1
V: TRBV30
DNA: TGTGCCTGGAGTGTACCTCAAACCGGGACAGTGTCCTACGAGCAGTACTTC
CDR3: CAWSVPQTGTVSYEQYF

J: TRBJ2-7
size: NA
D: NA
V: TRBV29-1
DNA: TGCAGCGGAGGGACATCCGTCCCCTACGAGCAGTACTTC
CDR3: CSGGTSVPYEQYF

J: TRBJ1-1
size: NA
D: NA
V: TRBV2
DNA: TGTGCCAGCACCTTGTCCACTGAAGCTTTCTTT
CDR3: CASTLSTEAFF

J: TRBJ1-4
size: NA
D: NA
V: TRBV6-5
DNA: TGTGCCAGCAGTTACTCTACCACGGGGGTTAATGAAAAACTGTTTTTT
CDR3: CASSYSTTGVNEKLFF

J: TRBJ2-5
size: NA
D: TRBD2
V: TRBV4-1
DNA: TGCGCCAGCAGCCAATTGGGACTAGCGGGTTCTCAAGAGACCCAGTACTTC
CDR3: CASSQLGLAGSQETQYF

J: TRBJ2-2
size: NA
D: TRBD1
V: TRBV6-5
DNA: TGTGCCAGCAGACGGCCGGGACAGAGGGAGCTGTTTTTT
CDR3: CASRRPGQRELFF

J: TRBJ2-2
size: NA
D: NA
V: TRBV11-2
DNA: TGTGCCAGCAGCTCAGGGTACACCGGGGAGCTGTTTTTT
CDR3: CASSSGYTGELFF

J: TRBJ2-7
size: NA
D: TRBD2
V: TRBV7-8
DNA: TGTGCCAGCAGCTCAAATAGCGGGAACTCCTACGAGCAGTACTTC
CDR3: CASSSNSGNSYEQYF

J: TRBJ2-1
size: few
D: NA
V: TRBV6-1
DNA: TGTGCCAGCAGGAAATCGGAGGGGGGGTATGAGCAGTTCTTC
CDR3: CASRKSEGGYEQFF

J: TRBJ2-3
size: once
D: NA
V: TRBV12-5
DNA: TGTGCTAGTGGTTTGCCCTGGGGAGCCCCAAACTACACAGATACGCAGTATTTT
CDR3: CASGLPWGAPNYTDTQYF

J: TRBJ2-7
size: NA
D: TRBD1
V: TRBV3-1
DNA: TGTGCCAGCAGCCAGGGACAGGCGAGCTCCTACGAGCAGTACTTC
CDR3: CASSQGQASSYEQYF

J: TRBJ1-2
size: NA
D: NA
V: TRBV12-3/TRBV12-4
DNA: TGTGCCAGCCAGAACCGACAGAATGGCTACACCTTC
CDR3: CASQNRQNGYTF

J: TRBJ2-1
size: NA
D: TRBD2
V: TRBV4-1
DNA: TGCGCCAGCAGCCAAGACCTAGCGGGAGGGCCGCACAATGAGCAGTTCTTC
CDR3: CASSQDLAGGPHNEQFF

J: TRBJ2-1
size: few
D: NA
V: TRBV7-3
DNA: TGTGCCAGCAGCTTAAAACTGGGACTGTACAATGAGCAGTTCTTC
CDR3: CASSLKLGLYNEQFF

J: TRBJ2-3
size: once
D: NA
V: TRBV27
DNA: TGTGCCAGCAGTTTATCGTTGTGGATAGATACGCAGTATTTT
CDR3: CASSLSLWIDTQYF

J: TRBJ1-5
size: few
D: NA
V: TRBV11-2
DNA: TGTGCCAGCAGCTTACTGACAGACCGCAATCAGCCCCAGCATTTT
CDR3: CASSLLTDRNQPQHF

J: TRBJ1-1
size: NA
D: NA
V: TRBV3-1
DNA: TGTGCCAGCAGCCCCAGGGTAGGGGGCACTGAAGCTTTCTTT
CDR3: CASSPRVGGTEAFF

J: TRBJ2-1
size: NA
D: NA
V: TRBV7-8
DNA: TGTGCCAGCAGCACCCTGGGGGCGGGTCAAGGGGAGCAGTTCTTC
CDR3: CASSTLGAGQGEQFF

J: TRBJ2-7
size: NA
D: TRBD2
V: TRBV10-3
DNA: TGTGCCATCAGTGTCGCGAGCGGGAGCCTAGCCTACGAGCAGTACTTC
CDR3: CAISVASGSLAYEQYF

J: TRBJ1-1
size: NA
D: NA
V: TRBV11-1
DNA: TGTGCCAGCAGCGATGGGGTGAGCACTGAAGCTTTCTTT
CDR3: CASSDGVSTEAFF

J: TRBJ1-2
size: many
D: NA
V: TRBV5-6
DNA: TGTGCCAGCACTCGACTTCCTGGGGGCTACACCTTC
CDR3: CASTRLPGGYTF

J: TRBJ1-3
size: NA
D: NA
V: TRBV6-6
DNA: TGTGCCAGCAGCCTACAAGCGCCACGAGGGCCCCAGGAACACACCATATATTTT
CDR3: CASSLQAPRGPQEHTIYF

J: TRBJ1-1
size: NA
D: NA
V: TRBV7-9
DNA: TGTGCCACCGAACAGTCCATGAACACTGAAGCTTTCTTT
CDR3: CATEQSMNTEAFF

J: TRBJ1-1
size: NA
D: TRBD1
V: TRBV20-1
DNA: TGCAGTGCCGACAGGGGATCTCGAACTGAAGCTTTCTTT
CDR3: CSADRGSRTEAFF

J: TRBJ1-5
size: NA
D: NA
V: TRBV12-3/TRBV12-4
DNA: TGTGCCAGCAGCTCCTTGGTTGAGCAGCCCCAGCATTTT
CDR3: CASSSLVEQPQHF

J: TRBJ2-5
size: NA
D: TRBD1
V: TRBV11-3
DNA: TGTGCCAGCAGCCGACAGGGGGCCCGCGAGACCCAGTACTTC
CDR3: CASSRQGARETQYF

J: TRBJ1-1
size: few
D: TRBD1
V: TRBV7-8
DNA: TGTGCCAGCACCTTAGGCGGGGACAGGGGGCATGCTTTCTTT
CDR3: CASTLGGDRGHAFF

J: TRBJ1-6
size: few
D: NA
V: TRBV30
DNA: TGTGCCTGGAGTGTACATCTGGGAATGGATTCACCCCTCCACTTT
CDR3: CAWSVHLGMDSPLHF

J: TRBJ2-1
size: many
D: NA
V: TRBV6-6
DNA: TGTGCCAGCATCAGAAGCGTCTCGGCCTACAATGAGCAGTTCTTC
CDR3: CASIRSVSAYNEQFF

J: TRBJ1-5
size: few
D: NA
V: TRBV7-3
DNA: TGTGCCAGCAGCTTAAAAATCACAGGGAGAAGGCCCCAGCATTTT
CDR3: CASSLKITGRRPQHF

J: TRBJ1-4
size: NA
D: TRBD1
V: TRBV6-6
DNA: TGTGCCAGCACCCAGGGACAGCCTTTTGAAAAACTGTTTTTT
CDR3: CASTQGQPFEKLFF

J: TRBJ2-7
size: NA
D: TRBD2
V: TRBV4-2
DNA: TGTGCCAGCAGCCAGGGCGGTGCGGGGGCCTACGAGCAGTACTTC
CDR3: CASSQGGAGAYEQYF

J: TRBJ2-7
size: few
D: NA
V: TRBV6-1
DNA: TGTGCCAGCAGTGAAGCGTCGGCGGGGTCCTACGAGCAGTACTTC
CDR3: CASSEASAGSYEQYF

J: TRBJ1-2
size: many
D: TRBD1
V: TRBV7-2
DNA: TGTGCCAGCAGCCGGGGGACAGCTCGGATTGAAAGTTATGGCTACACCTTC
CDR3: CASSRGTARIESYGYTF

J: TRBJ2-7
size: NA
D: NA
V: TRBV20-1
DNA: TGCAGTGCTAACCCATTCAGTCGGGGGAAATACGAGCAGTACTTC
CDR3: CSANPFSRGKYEQYF

J: TRBJ1-2
size: NA
D: TRBD1
V: TRBV14
DNA: TGTGCCAGCAGCTTGACAGGGAATCATGGCTACACCTTC
CDR3: CASSLTGNHGYTF

J: TRBJ2-2
size: NA
D: TRBD1
V: TRBV20-1
DNA: TGCAGTGCTCAACGGACAGGTCTCACCGGGGAGCTGTTTTTT
CDR3: CSAQRTGLTGELFF

J: TRBJ1-1
size: few
D: NA
V: TRBV20-1
DNA: TGCAGTGCTAGGGGACTACAGAGACTGAACACTGAAGCTTTCTTT
CDR3: CSARGLQRLNTEAFF

J: TRBJ1-1
size: few
D: NA
V: TRBV7-3
DNA: TGTGCCAGCAGCCACACCCCAGATAACACTGAAGCTTTCTTT
CDR3: CASSHTPDNTEAFF

J: TRBJ2-2
size: NA
D: TRBD1
V: TRBV20-1
DNA: TGCAGTGCTAGACCCGGACAGGCAGACGGGGAGCTGTTTTTT
CDR3: CSARPGQADGELFF